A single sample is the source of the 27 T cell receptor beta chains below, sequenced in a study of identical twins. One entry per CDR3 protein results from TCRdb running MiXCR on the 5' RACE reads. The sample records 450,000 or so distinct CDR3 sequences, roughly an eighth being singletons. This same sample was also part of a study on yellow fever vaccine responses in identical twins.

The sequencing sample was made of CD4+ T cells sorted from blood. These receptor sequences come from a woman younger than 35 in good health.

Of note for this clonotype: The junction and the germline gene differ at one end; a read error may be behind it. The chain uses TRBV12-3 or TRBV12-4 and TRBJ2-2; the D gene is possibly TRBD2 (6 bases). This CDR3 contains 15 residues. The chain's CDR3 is CASSLGLSVTWELFF. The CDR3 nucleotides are TGTGCCAGCAGTCTGGGACTCTCTGTCACCTGGGAGCTGTTTTTT.

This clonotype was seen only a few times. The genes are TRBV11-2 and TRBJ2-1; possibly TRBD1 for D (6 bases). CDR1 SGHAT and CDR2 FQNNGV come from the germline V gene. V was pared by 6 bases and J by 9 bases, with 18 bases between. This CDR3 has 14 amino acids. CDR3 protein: CASRRIGDTSEQFF. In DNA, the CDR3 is TGTGCCAGCAGACGGATCGGGGACACATCTGAGCAGTTCTTC.

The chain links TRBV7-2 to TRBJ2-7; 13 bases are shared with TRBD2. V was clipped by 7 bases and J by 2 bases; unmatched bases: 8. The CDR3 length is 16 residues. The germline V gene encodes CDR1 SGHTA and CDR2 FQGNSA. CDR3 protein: CASTRDGTSGAYEQYF. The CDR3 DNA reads TGTGCCAGCACTCGGGACGGGACTAGCGGGGCCTACGAGCAGTACTTC.

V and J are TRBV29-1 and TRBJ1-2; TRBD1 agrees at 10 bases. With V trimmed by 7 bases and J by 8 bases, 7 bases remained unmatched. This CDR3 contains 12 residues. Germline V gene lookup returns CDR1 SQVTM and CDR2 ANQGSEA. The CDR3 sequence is CSATTGGGGYTF. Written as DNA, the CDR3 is TGCAGCGCCACGACAGGGGGCGGGGGCTACACCTTC.

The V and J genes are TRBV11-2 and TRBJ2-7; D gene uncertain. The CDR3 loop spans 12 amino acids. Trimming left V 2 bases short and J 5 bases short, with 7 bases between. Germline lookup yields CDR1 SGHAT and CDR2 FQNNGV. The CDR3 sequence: CASSLQAHEQYF. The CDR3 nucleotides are TGTGCCAGCAGCTTACAGGCCCACGAGCAGTACTTC.

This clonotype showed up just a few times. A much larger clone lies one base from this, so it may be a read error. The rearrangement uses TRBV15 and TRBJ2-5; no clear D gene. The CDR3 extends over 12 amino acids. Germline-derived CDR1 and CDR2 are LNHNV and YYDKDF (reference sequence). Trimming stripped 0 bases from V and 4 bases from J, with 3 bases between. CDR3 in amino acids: CATSRDAETQYF. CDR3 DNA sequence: TGTGCCACCAGCAGAGATGCAGAGACCCAGTACTTC.

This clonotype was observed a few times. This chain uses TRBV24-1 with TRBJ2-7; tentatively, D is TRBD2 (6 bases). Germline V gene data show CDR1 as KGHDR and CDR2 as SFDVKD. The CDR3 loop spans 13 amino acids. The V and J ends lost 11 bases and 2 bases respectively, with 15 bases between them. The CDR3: CAIRDGGAYEQYF. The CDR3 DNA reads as TGTGCCATCCGGGACGGGGGAGCCTACGAGCAGTACTTC.

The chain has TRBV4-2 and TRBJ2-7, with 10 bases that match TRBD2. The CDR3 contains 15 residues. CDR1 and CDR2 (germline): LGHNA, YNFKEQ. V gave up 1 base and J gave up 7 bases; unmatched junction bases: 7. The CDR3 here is CASSQVWTSGQEQYF. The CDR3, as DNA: TGTGCCAGCAGCCAAGTTTGGACTAGCGGACAAGAGCAGTACTTC.

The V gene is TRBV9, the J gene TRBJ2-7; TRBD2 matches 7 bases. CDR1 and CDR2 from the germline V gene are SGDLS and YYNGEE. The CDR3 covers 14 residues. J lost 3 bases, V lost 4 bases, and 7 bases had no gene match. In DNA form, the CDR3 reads TGTGCCAGCAGCCCGACCGGGACTAACTACGAGCAGTACTTC. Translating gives CASSPTGTNYEQYF.

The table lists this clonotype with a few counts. CDR3 loop: CATSDPTGQMQYF. As DNA, the CDR3 is TGTGCCACCAGTGATCCTACCGGACAAATGCAGTATTTT. This rearrangement joins TRBV24-1 to TRBJ2-3, with a tentative D call TRBD1 (5 bases). Deletions cut 3 bases from V and 11 bases from J, with 14 bases between. The CDR3 has 13 amino acids. Germline-derived CDR1 and CDR2 are KGHDR and SFDVKD.

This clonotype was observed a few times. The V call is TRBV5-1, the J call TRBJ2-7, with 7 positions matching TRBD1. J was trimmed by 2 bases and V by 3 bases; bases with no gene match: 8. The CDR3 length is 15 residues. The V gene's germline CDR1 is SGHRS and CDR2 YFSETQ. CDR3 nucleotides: TGCGCCAGCAGCTACGGGGCAGGGGGAGCCTACGAGCAGTACTTC. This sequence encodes CASSYGAGGAYEQYF. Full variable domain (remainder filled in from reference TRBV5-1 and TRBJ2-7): KAGVTQTPRYLIKTRGQQVTLSCSPISGHRSVSWYQQTPGQGLQFLFEYFSETQRNKGNFPGRFSGRQFSNSRSEMNVSTLELGDSALYLCASSYGAGGAYEQYFGPGTRLTVT.

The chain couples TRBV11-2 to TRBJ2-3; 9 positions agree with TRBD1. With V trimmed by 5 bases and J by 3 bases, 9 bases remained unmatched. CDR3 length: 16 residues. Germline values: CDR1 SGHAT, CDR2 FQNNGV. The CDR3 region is CASSGRLGQGTDTQYF. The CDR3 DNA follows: TGTGCCAGCAGCGGTCGGTTGGGACAGGGAACAGATACGCAGTATTTT.

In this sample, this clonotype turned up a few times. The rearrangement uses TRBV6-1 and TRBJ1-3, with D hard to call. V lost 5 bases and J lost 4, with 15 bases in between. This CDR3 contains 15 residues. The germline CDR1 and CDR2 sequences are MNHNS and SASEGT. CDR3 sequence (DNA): TGTGCCAGCAGTCAAAGGATAACTACAGGAAACACCATATATTTT. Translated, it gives CASSQRITTGNTIYF.

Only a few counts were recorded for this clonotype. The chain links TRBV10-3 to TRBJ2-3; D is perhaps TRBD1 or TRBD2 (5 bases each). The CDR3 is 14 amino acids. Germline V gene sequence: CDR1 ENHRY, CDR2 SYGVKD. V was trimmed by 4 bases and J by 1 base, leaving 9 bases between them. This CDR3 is CAISVGDGTDTQYF. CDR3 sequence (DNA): TGTGCCATCAGTGTGGGGGATGGCACAGATACGCAGTATTTT.

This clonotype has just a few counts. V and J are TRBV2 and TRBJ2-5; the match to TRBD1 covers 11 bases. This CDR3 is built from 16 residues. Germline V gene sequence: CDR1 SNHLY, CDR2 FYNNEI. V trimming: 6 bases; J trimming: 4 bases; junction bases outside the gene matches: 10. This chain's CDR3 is CASRRPGQGGRETQYF. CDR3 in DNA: TGTGCCAGCAGAAGACCGGGACAGGGGGGTCGAGAGACCCAGTACTTC. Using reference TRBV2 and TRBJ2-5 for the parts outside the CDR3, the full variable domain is EPEVTQTPSHQVTQMGQEVILRCVPISNHLYFYWYRQILGQKVEFLVSFYNNEISEKSEIFDDQFSVERPDGSNFTLKIRSTKLEDSAMYFCASRRPGQGGRETQYFGPGTRLLVL.

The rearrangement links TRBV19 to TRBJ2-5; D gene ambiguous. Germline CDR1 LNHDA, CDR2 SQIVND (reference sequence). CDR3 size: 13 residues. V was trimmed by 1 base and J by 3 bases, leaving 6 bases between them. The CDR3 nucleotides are TGTGCCAGTAGTATAGGGGCCAAAGAGACCCAGTACTTC. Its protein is CASSIGAKETQYF.

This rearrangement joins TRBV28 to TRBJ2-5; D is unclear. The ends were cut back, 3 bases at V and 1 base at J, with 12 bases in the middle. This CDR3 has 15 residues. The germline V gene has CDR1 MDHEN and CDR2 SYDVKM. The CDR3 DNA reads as TGTGCCAGCAGTTTTGCCTCCGTCAGCCAAGAGACCCAGTACTTC. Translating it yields CASSFASVSQETQYF. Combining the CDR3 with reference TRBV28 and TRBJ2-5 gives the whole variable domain DVKVTQSSRYLVKRTGEKVFLECVQDMDHENMFWYRQDPGLGLRLIYFSYDVKMKEKGDIPEGYSVSREKKERFSLILESASTNQTSMYLCASSFASVSQETQYFGPGTRLLVL.

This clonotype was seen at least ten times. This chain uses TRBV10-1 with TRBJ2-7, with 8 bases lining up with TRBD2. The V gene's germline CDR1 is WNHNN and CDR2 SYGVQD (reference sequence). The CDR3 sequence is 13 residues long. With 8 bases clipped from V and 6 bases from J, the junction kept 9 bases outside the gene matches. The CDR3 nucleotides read TGCGCCAGCGCGGGGACTAGATGGGGCGAGCAGTACTTC. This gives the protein CASAGTRWGEQYF.

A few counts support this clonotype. CDR3 coding DNA: TGCAGTGCTAGAGGGCTTAGCGGCTACGAGCAGTACTTC. It is translated as CSARGLSGYEQYF. The chain joins TRBV20-1 to TRBJ2-7, with D possibly being TRBD2 (6 bases). From germline, CDR1 is DFQATT and CDR2 SNEGSKA (reference sequence). The V end was cut by 1 base, the J end by 3 bases, with 10 bases between. This CDR3 region has 13 residues.

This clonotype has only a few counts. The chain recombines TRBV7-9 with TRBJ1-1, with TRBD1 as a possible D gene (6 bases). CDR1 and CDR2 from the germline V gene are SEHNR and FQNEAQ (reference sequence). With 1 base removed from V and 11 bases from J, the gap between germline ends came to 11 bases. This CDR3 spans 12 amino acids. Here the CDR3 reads CASSLGTAFAFF. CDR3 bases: TGTGCCAGCAGCTTAGGGACAGCGTTTGCTTTCTTT.

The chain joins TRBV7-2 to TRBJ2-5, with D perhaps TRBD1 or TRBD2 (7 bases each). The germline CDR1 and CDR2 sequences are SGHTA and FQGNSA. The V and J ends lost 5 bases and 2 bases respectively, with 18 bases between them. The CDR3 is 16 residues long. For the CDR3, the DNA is TGTGCCAGCAGCAACAGGGGAGGGGCCCTACAAGAGACCCAGTACTTC. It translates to CASSNRGGALQETQYF.

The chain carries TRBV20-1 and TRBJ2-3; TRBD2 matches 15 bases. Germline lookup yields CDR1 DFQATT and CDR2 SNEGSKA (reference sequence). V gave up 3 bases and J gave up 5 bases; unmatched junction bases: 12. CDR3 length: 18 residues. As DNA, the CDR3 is TGCAGTGCTAGGGATTTAAGGACTAGCGGGAGGGTCAGAGATACGCAGTATTTT. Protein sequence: CSARDLRTSGRVRDTQYF.

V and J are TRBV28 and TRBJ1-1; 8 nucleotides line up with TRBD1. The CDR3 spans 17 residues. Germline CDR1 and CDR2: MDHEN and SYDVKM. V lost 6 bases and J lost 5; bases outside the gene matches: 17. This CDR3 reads CASRLQTPGGARTEAFF. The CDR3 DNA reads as TGTGCCAGCAGGTTACAGACCCCAGGGGGCGCGAGGACTGAAGCTTTCTTT.

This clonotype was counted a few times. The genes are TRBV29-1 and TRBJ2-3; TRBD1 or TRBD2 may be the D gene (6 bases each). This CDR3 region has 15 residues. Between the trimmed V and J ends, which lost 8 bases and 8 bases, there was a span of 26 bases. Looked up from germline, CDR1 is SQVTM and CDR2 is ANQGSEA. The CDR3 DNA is TGCAGCTCCTCGTTAAGGGGGGATGGAGTAGGTACGCAGTATTTT. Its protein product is CSSSLRGDGVGTQYF.

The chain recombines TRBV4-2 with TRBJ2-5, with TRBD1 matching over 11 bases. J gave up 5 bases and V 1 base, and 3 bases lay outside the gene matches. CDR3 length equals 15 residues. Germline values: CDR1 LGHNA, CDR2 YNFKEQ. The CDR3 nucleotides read TGTGCCAGCAGCCAAGGGACAGGGGGCGTCGAGACCCAGTACTTC. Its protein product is CASSQGTGGVETQYF.

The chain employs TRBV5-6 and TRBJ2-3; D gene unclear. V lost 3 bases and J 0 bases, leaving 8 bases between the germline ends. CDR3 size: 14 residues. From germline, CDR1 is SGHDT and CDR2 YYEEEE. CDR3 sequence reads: CASSWEPSTDTQYF. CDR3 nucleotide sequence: TGTGCCAGCAGCTGGGAACCTAGCACAGATACGCAGTATTTT.

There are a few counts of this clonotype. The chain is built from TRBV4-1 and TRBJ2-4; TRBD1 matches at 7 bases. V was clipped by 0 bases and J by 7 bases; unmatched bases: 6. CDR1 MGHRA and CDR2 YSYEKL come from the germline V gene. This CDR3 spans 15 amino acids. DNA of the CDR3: TGCGCCAGCAGCCAAGATAGGGGGCAGCGCAACATTCAGTACTTC. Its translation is CASSQDRGQRNIQYF.